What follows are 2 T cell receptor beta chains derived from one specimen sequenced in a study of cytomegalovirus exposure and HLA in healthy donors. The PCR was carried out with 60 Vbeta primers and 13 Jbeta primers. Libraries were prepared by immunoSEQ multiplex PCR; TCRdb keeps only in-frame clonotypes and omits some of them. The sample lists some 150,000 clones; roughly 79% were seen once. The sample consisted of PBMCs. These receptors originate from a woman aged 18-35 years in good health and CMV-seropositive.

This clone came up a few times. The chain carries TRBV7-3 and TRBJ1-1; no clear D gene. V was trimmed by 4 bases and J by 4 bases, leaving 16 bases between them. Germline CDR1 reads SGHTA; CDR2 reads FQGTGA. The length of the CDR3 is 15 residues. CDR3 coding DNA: TGTGCCAGCAGCTCCCGCGGGGATTTAGGCACTGAAGCTTTCTTT. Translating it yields CASSSRGDLGTEAFF.

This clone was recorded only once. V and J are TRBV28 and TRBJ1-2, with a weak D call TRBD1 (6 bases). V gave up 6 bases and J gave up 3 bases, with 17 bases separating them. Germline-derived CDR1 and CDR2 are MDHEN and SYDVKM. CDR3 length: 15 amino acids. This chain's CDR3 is CASSLTIQGYYGYTF. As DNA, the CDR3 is TGTGCCAGCAGCCTCACTATACAGGGCTACTATGGCTACACCTTC.